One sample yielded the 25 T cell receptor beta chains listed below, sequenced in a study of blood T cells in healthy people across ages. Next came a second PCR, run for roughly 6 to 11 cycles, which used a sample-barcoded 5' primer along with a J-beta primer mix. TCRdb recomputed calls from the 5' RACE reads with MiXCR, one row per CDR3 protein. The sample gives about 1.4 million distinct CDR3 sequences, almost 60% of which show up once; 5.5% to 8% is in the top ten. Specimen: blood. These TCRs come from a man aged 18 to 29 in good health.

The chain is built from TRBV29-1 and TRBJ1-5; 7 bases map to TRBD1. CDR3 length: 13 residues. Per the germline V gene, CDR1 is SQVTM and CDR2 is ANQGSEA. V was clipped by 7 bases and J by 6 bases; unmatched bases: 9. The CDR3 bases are TGCAGCGCCGGGGACAGCCGAGGTCAGCCCCAGCATTTT. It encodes CSAGDSRGQPQHF.

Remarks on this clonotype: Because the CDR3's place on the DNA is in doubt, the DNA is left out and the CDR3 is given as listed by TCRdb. The CDR3 region is CASSQTETRTGEQYFGELFF. The chain carries TRBV6-1 and TRBJ2-2; whether TRBD1, the table's D call, matches the DNA was not checked. The CDR3 is 20 amino acids in total, end residues counted. Germline CDR1 and CDR2: MNHNS and SASEGT.

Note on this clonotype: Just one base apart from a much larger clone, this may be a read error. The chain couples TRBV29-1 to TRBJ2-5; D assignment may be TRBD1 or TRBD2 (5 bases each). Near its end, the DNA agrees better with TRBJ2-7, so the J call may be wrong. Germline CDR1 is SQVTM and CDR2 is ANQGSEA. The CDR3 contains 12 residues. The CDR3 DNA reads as TGCAGCGTTGGGGACGGGATCTACGAGCAGTACTTC. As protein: CSVGDGIYEQYF.

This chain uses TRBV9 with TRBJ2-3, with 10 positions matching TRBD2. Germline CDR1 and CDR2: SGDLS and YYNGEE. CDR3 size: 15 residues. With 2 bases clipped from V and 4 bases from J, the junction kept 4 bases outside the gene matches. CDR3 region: CASSVLAGVPDTQYF. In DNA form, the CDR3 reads TGTGCCAGCAGCGTCCTAGCGGGAGTCCCAGATACGCAGTATTTT.

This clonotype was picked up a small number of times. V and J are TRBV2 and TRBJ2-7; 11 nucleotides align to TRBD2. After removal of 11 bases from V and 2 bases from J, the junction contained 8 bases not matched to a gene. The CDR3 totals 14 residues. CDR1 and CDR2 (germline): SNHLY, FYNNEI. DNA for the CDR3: TGTGCCTGCACTAGCGGGGGCCCTCCCTACGAGCAGTACTTC. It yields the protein CACTSGGPPYEQYF.

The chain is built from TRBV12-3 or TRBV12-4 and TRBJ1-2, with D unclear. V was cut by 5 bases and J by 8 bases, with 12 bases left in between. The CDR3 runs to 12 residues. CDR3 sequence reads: CASSRGPIGYTF. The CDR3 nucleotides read TGTGCCAGCAGTCGAGGACCAATCGGCTACACCTTC.

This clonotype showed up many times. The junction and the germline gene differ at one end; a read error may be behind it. The CDR3 loop is CASSLVGQTYEQYF. For the CDR3, the DNA is TGTGCCAGCAGCCTGGTGGGACAGACCTACGAGCAGTACTTC. The chain uses TRBV5-1 and TRBJ2-7; 7 positions agree with TRBD1. Germline V gene lookup returns CDR1 SGHRS and CDR2 YFSETQ. The CDR3 covers 14 residues. Using reference TRBV5-1 and TRBJ2-7 for the parts outside the CDR3, the full variable domain is KAGVTQTPRYLIKTRGQQVTLSCSPISGHRSVSWYQQTPGQGLQFLFEYFSETQRNKGNFPGRFSGRQFSNSRSEMNVSTLELGDSALYLCASSLVGQTYEQYFGPGTRLTVT.

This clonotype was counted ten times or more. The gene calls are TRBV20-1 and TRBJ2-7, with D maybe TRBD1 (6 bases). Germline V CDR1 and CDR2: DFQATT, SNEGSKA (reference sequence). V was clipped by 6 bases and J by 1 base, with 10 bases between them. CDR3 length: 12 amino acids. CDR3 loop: CSAYRDSYEQYF. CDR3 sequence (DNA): TGCAGTGCATACAGGGATTCCTACGAGCAGTACTTC.

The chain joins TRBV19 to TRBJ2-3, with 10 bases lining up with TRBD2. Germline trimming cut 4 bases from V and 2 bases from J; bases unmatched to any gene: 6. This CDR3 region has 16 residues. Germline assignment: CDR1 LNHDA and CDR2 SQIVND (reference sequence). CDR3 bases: TGTGCCAGTAGTACCCGGACTAGCGGTACCACAGATACGCAGTATTTT. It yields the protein CASSTRTSGTTDTQYF. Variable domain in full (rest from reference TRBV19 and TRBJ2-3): DGGITQSPKYLFRKEGQNVTLSCEQNLNHDAMYWYRQDPGQGLRLIYYSQIVNDFQKGDIAEGYSVSREKKESFPLTVTSAQKNPTAFYLCASSTRTSGTTDTQYFGPGTRLTVL.

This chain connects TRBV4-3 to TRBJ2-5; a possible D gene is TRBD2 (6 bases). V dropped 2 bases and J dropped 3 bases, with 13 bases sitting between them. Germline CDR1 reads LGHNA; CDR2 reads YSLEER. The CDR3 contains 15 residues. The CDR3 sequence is CASSQTEGREETQYF. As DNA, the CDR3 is TGCGCCAGCAGCCAAACGGAGGGCAGGGAAGAGACCCAGTACTTC.

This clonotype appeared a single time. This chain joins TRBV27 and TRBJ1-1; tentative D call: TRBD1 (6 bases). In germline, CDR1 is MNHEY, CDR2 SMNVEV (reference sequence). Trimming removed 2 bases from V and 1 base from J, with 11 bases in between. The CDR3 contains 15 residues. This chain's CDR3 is CASSLVGGANTEAFF. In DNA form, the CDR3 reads TGTGCCAGCAGTTTAGTTGGGGGGGCGAACACTGAAGCTTTCTTT.

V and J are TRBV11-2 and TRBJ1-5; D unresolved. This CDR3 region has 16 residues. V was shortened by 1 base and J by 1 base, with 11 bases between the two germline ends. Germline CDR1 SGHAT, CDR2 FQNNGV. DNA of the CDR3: TGTGCCAGCAGCTTAGGGACGGGGAAGAGCAATCAGCCCCAGCATTTT. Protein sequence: CASSLGTGKSNQPQHF.

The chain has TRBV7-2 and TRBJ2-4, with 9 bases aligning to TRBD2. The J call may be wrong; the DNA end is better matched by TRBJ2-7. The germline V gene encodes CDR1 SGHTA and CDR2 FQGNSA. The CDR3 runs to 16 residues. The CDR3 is CASSPGLARNAYEQYF. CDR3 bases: TGTGCCAGCAGCCCCGGACTAGCGCGTAATGCCTACGAGCAGTACTTC.

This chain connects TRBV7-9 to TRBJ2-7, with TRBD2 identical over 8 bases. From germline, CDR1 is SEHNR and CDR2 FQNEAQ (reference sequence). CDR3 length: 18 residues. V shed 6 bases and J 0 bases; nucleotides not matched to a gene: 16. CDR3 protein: CASSLDRGGTHSSYEQYF. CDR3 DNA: TGTGCCAGCAGTCTAGACCGGGGGGGAACCCATAGCTCCTACGAGCAGTACTTC.

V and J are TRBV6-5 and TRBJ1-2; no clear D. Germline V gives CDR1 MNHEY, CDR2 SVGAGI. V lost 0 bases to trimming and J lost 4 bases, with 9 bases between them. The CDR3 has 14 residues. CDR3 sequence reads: CASSYSRGSYGYTF. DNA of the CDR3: TGTGCCAGCAGTTACTCTCGAGGAAGCTATGGCTACACCTTC.

The CDR3 spells CASSFVLAGAYTDTQYF. In DNA form, the CDR3 reads TGTGCCAGCAGCTTCGTTCTAGCGGGGGCCTACACAGATACGCAGTATTTT. V usage is TRBV7-2 and J usage is TRBJ2-3; the match to TRBD2 covers 10 bases. The CDR3 is 17 amino acids. CDR1 and CDR2 (germline): SGHTA, FQGNSA. V shed 3 bases and J 2 bases; nucleotides not matched to a gene: 8.

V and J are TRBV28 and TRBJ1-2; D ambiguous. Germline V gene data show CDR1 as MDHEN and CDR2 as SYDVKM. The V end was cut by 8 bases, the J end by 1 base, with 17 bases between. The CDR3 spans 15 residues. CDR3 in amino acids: CASLGRRESNYGYTF. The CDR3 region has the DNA TGTGCCAGCTTAGGGCGGAGAGAGAGTAACTATGGCTACACCTTC.

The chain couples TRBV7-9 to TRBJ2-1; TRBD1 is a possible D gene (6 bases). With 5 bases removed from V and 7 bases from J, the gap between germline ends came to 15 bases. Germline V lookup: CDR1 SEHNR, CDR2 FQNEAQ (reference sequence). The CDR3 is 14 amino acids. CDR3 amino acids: CASSRDIVGNEQFF. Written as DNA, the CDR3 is TGTGCCAGCAGCCGGGACATTGTTGGGAATGAGCAGTTCTTC.

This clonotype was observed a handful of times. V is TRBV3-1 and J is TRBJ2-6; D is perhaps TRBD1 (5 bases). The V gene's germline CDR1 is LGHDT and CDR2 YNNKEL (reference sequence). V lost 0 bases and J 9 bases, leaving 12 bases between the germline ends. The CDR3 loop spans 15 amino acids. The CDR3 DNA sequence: TGTGCCAGCAGCCAAGATCTTGCAAGGGGCAACGTCCTGACTTTC. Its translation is CASSQDLARGNVLTF.

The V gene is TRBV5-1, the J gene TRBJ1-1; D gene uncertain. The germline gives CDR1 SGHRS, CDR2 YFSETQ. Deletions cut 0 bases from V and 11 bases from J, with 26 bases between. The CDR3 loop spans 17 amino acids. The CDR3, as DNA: TGCGCCAGCAGCTTGGCCCCGAGCAGCGCGCCTAAAACGGATGCTTTCTTT. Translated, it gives CASSLAPSSAPKTDAFF.

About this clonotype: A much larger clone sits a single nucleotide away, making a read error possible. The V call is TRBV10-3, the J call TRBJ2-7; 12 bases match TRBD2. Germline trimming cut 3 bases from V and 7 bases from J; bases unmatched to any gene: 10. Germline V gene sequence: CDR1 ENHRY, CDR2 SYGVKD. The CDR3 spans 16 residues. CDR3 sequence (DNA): TGTGCCATCAGTGATCCTAGCGGGAGGGTGCTGAATGAGCAGTACTTC. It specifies CAISDPSGRVLNEQYF.

The CDR3 sequence: CASTMGQKTDTQYF. For the CDR3, the DNA is TGTGCCAGCACCATGGGGCAGAAGACAGATACGCAGTATTTT. This chain joins TRBV7-2 and TRBJ2-3; D may be TRBD1 (5 bases). The CDR3 sequence is 14 residues long. Germline assignment: CDR1 SGHTA and CDR2 FQGNSA. V lost 7 bases, J lost 3 bases, and 14 bases lay in between.

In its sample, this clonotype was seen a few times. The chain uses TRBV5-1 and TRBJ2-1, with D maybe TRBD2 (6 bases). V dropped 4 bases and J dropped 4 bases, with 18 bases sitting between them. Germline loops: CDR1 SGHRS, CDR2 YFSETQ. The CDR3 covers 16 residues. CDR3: CASSVRPGLQYNEQFF. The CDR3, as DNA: TGCGCCAGCAGCGTAAGACCGGGACTCCAATACAATGAGCAGTTCTTC. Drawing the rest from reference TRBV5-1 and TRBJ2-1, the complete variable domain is KAGVTQTPRYLIKTRGQQVTLSCSPISGHRSVSWYQQTPGQGLQFLFEYFSETQRNKGNFPGRFSGRQFSNSRSEMNVSTLELGDSALYLCASSVRPGLQYNEQFFGPGTRLTVL.

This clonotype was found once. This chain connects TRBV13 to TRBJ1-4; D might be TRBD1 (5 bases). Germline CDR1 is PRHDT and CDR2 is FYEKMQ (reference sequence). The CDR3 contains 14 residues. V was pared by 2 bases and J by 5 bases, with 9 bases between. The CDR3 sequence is CASSLMGENEKLFF. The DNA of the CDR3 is TGTGCCAGCAGCTTAATGGGGGAAAATGAAAAACTGTTTTTT.

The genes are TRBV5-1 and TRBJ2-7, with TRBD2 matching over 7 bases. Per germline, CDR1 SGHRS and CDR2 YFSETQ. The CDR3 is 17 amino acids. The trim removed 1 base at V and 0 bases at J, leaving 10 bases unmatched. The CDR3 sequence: CASSLSPRGEGSYEQYF. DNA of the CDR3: TGCGCCAGCAGCTTGTCCCCTCGGGGGGAAGGCTCCTACGAGCAGTACTTC.